The following is a TCR beta chain sequence with its context. What it binds is unknown. The ends were cut back, 8 bases at V and 2 bases at J, with 15 bases in the middle. The CDR3 totals 13 residues. The germline V gene encodes CDR1 GTSNPN and CDR2 SVGIG (reference sequence). Stated treatment: some 19 received Ad26.COV2.S at low or high dose, single or two shots; roughly five received placebo; per-sample allocation not given. Sample collection was performed on day 63 after the first vaccine or placebo injection. This sample is drawn from a study of Ad26.COV2.S vaccination and SARS-CoV-2 variants. On the study more broadly: Among those in the COV1001 Ad26.COV2.S trial arm was the donor. Dosing was one shot or two shots 56 days apart.

Data came from immunoSEQ multiplex PCR; TCRdb stores just in-frame clones and leaves some out. Among hundreds of thousands of clones listed, around 82% were seen once. General observations from the study: There was a possibility that the TCR breadth and depth analyses underestimated total T cell responses. Substantial breadth was reportedly displayed by spike-specific CD8+ and CD4+ T cell responses after vaccination.

The specimen was peripheral blood, collected in a trial of Ad26.COV2.S vaccine versus placebo. This TCR came from a person aged 18-60 years who received the Ad26.COV2.S COVID-19 vaccine or a placebo. The rearrangement joins TRBV30 to TRBJ1-2; weak D call: TRBD1 (5 bases). CDR3 DNA sequence: TGTGCCGGCCACGATTACAGGAACTATGGCTACACCTTC. Translating gives CAGHDYRNYGYTF.